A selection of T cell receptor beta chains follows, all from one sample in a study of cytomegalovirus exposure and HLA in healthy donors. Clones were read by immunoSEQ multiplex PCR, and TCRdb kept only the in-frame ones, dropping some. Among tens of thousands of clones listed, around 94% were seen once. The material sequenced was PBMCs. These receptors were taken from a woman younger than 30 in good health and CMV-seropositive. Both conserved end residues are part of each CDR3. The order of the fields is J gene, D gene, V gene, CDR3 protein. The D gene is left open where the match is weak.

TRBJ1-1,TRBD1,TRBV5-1,CASSLEGANSEAFF
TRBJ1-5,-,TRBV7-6,CASSSGSGNQPQHF
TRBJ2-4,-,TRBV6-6,CAGGVSKNIQYF
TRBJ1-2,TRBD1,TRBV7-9,CASSFAGGSFHGYTF
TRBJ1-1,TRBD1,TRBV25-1,CASSGQGRSAPMNTEAFF
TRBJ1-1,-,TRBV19,CASSMQGRTEAFF
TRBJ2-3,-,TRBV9,CASSPEEGAGDTQYF
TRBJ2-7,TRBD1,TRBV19,CASSTGGQGDQYF
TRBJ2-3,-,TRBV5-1,CASRGGASSTDTQYF
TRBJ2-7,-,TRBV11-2,CASSVSDYYEQYF
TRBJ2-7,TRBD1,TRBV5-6,CASSLGTGTGGIEQYF
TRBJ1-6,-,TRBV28,CASSYYGQKNSPLHF
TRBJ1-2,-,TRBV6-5,CASSPHGVGGYTF
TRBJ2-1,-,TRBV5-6,CASSSRRGGPPNEQFF
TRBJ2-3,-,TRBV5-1,CASSLGASTDTQYF
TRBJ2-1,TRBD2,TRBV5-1,CASSGEGLAGNEQFF
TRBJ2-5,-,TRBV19,CASSGSTGLRGETQYF
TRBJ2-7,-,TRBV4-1,CASSQPNRDEQYF
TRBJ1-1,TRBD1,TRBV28,CASGSSGTGFPEAFF
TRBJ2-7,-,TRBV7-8,CASSLAKQTYEQYF
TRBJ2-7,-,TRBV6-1,CATLFQDRDPYEQYF
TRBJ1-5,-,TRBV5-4,CASSLEGSAEPQHF
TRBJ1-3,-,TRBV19,CASSNEVSGNTIYF
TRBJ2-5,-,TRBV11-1,CASSLSHQETQYF
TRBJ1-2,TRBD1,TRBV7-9,CASSAQPGTGDGYTF
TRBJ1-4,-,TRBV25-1,CASSEYSEKLFF
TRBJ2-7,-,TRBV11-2,CASSVAAYYEQYF
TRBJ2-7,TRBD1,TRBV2,CASSERGQGSYEQYF
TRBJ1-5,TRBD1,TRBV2,CASRAARGSNQPQHF
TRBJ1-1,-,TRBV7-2,CASSLDRAMNTEAFF
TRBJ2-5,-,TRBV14,CASSQAEGQTQYF
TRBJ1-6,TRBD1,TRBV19,CASSIGQGANSPLHF
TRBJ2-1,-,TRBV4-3,CASSQFRGDYNEQFF
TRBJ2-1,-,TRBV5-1,CASSLADRLNNEQFF
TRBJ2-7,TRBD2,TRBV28,CASSLTGGDYREQYF
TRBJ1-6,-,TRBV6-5,CASTFGDSPLHF
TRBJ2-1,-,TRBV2,CASRQTDNEQFF